Described below is a single TCR beta chain sequence and its context. The record originates from a study of blood T cell repertoires in COVID-19. Repertoires were generated with immunoSEQ multiplex PCR, while TCRdb's copy carries only in-frame clones and drops some. The sample gives 110,000 to 150,000 clones, roughly 88% of which show up once; 4.3% is in the top ten. Which cohort a participant joined came from the clinical history participants gave. The CDR3 loop spans 12 amino acids. Germline lookup yields CDR1 SEHNR and CDR2 FQNEAQ (reference sequence). The V and J ends lost 5 bases and 4 bases respectively, with 6 bases between them.

Input material: PBMCs or T cells enriched from blood (not recorded which). The source is a man aged 45-65 years who had recovered from COVID-19. This rearrangement joins TRBV7-9 to TRBJ1-3, with D unresolved. The chain's CDR3 is CASSLRGNTIYF. CDR3 nucleotide sequence: TGTGCCAGCAGCCTTAGAGGAAACACCATATATTTT.